This T cell receptor (beta chain) stems from a study of technical replicates of blood from several donors. V shed 1 base, J shed 4 bases, and the junction held 10 bases outside the gene matches. The CDR3 loop spans 16 amino acids. CDR1 is SEHNR and CDR2 is FQNEAQ in the germline V gene (reference sequence). The repertoire was sequenced with immunoSEQ multiplex PCR; TCRdb's copy has only in-frame clones and lacks some. The sample lists almost 65,000 clones; approximately 86% were seen once. This rearrangement joins TRBV7-9 to TRBJ2-7; TRBD1 agrees at 7 bases. The receptor comes from a human donor in good health. Some clones in this sample may be carry-over from other donors' samples. Sequenced sample: PBMCs. CDR3 bases: TGTGCCAGCAGCTTAGGCCCCCGGACAGGAATATACGAGCAGTACTTC. Amino acid sequence: CASSLGPRTGIYEQYF.